There are many counts of the clone carrying this T cell receptor (beta chain). Its matching antigen is unknown. This specimen belongs to a study of response to subunit inactivated influenza vaccine. Notes on the study in general: The authors proposed limited new T cell recruitment per seasonal influenza vaccination.

TCRdb independently ran MiXCR on the RT-PCR reads; one entry per CDR3 protein. The sample shows 500,000 to 550,000 distinct CDR3 sequences, around 7.7% of them seen only once. V shed 4 bases and J shed 0 bases, with 17 bases lying between them. This CDR3 comprises 17 residues. Looked up from germline, CDR1 is SGHKS and CDR2 is YYEKEE (reference sequence). The receptor was derived from a man between 45 and 75 years old who received an inactivated influenza vaccine. The chain employs TRBV5-5 and TRBJ2-1, with D maybe TRBD1 (8 bases). The sequencing here drew on PBMCs from blood, taken about 23 months after vaccination. CDR3 in amino acids: CASSQGASGYSYNEQFF. The CDR3, as DNA: TGTGCCAGCAGCCAGGGGGCTAGCGGCTACTCCTACAATGAGCAGTTCTTC.